This T cell receptor (beta chain) was sequenced for a study of blood T cell repertoires in COVID-19. The overall study: COVID-19 samples collected from the United States, Italy and Spain covered acute and convalescent phases. In each case, the material was cDNA or gDNA derived from T cells, B-cell-depleted T cells, or PBMCs.

Authors' processing steps: Amplified reference gene primers provided the basis for estimating nucleated cell counts. Generated by immunoSEQ multiplex PCR, the TCRdb table keeps only in-frame clones and is missing some. V, J and clone size reflect that table, while D and trimming were determined from the DNA. The profile shows 50,000 to 85,000 clones, about 82% of them singletons. V dropped 2 bases and J dropped 7 bases, with 11 bases sitting between them. Per the germline V gene, CDR1 is LGHDT and CDR2 is YNNKEL (reference sequence). CDR3 length: 13 amino acids. The clonotype comes from a human donor in a cohort sampled during active COVID-19. V and J are TRBV3-1 (or the pseudogene TRBV3-2) and TRBJ1-2; D is unresolved. Input material: peripheral blood. Here the CDR3 DNA reads TGTGCCAGCAGCCAACCGGGGTTGGGTGGCTACACCTTC. Translated, it gives CASSQPGLGGYTF.